These T cell receptor beta chains were read from a single sample in a study of T cells in Graves' hyperthyroidism and ophthalmopathy. Each CDR3 protein gets one entry after TCRdb re-called the multiplex PCR reads with MiXCR. This table holds fewer than 550,000 distinct CDR3 sequences, approximately 24% found once. Specimen: blood. The receptors originated from a woman aged 25-40 years with Graves' ophthalmopathy. CDR3s include the opening cysteine and the closing phenylalanine or tryptophan. Fields, in order: J gene, V gene, D gene, CDR3 protein. The D gene is left open where the match is weak.

J gene: TRBJ2-7; V gene: TRBV24-1; D gene: NA; CDR3 protein: CATSDGSLSYEQYF
J gene: TRBJ1-2; V gene: TRBV10-3; D gene: TRBD1; CDR3 protein: CATRTAGTGFGGYTF
J gene: TRBJ2-7; V gene: TRBV4-1; D gene: TRBD2; CDR3 protein: CASSQPGLAGTYEQYF
J gene: TRBJ1-5; V gene: TRBV6-1; D gene: TRBD1; CDR3 protein: CASSQGVGNQPQHF
J gene: TRBJ1-2; V gene: TRBV30; D gene: TRBD1; CDR3 protein: CAWHDKGAGGYTF
J gene: TRBJ1-5; V gene: TRBV27; D gene: NA; CDR3 protein: CASKTAASNQPQHF
J gene: TRBJ2-2; V gene: TRBV6-2/TRBV6-3; D gene: NA; CDR3 protein: CASSLHITGELFF
J gene: TRBJ2-7; V gene: TRBV7-6; D gene: NA; CDR3 protein: CASSLAGYRDEQYF
J gene: TRBJ1-2; V gene: TRBV20-1; D gene: NA; CDR3 protein: CSASDPDGYTF
J gene: TRBJ1-6; V gene: TRBV7-3; D gene: TRBD1; CDR3 protein: CASSLNRTGERNSPLHF
J gene: TRBJ1-1; V gene: TRBV6-5; D gene: TRBD1; CDR3 protein: CASGNRGLGTEAFF
J gene: TRBJ2-5; V gene: TRBV7-2; D gene: TRBD2; CDR3 protein: CASSKWGGGETQYF
J gene: TRBJ1-2; V gene: TRBV6-2/TRBV6-3; D gene: TRBD1; CDR3 protein: CASSNDRGRDGYTF
J gene: TRBJ2-5; V gene: TRBV30; D gene: TRBD2; CDR3 protein: CAHRTSGWETQYF
J gene: TRBJ1-2; V gene: TRBV12-3/TRBV12-4; D gene: NA; CDR3 protein: CASSRTSDYGYTF
J gene: TRBJ1-1; V gene: TRBV12-3/TRBV12-4; D gene: NA; CDR3 protein: CASSFGQNTEAFF
J gene: TRBJ1-1; V gene: TRBV28; D gene: TRBD1; CDR3 protein: CASSRPGTGLHTEAFF
J gene: TRBJ2-7; V gene: TRBV6-1; D gene: NA; CDR3 protein: CASSPRKGQQYF
J gene: TRBJ2-5; V gene: TRBV4-2; D gene: TRBD2; CDR3 protein: CASSQEYGRGGPGETQYF
J gene: TRBJ1-5; V gene: TRBV4-1; D gene: NA; CDR3 protein: CASSQPRSGQPQHF
J gene: TRBJ1-1; V gene: TRBV28; D gene: NA; CDR3 protein: CASSTPGHGNTEAFF
J gene: TRBJ1-1; V gene: TRBV6-1; D gene: NA; CDR3 protein: CASSEHRTEAFF
J gene: TRBJ2-2; V gene: TRBV15; D gene: TRBD1; CDR3 protein: CATAEGTEARELFF
J gene: TRBJ2-5; V gene: TRBV7-2; D gene: NA; CDR3 protein: CASSRDSWETQYF
J gene: TRBJ1-5; V gene: TRBV19; D gene: NA; CDR3 protein: CASSIGGWGQPQHF
J gene: TRBJ2-7; V gene: TRBV30; D gene: NA; CDR3 protein: CAWIDSYEQYF
J gene: TRBJ1-1; V gene: TRBV12-3/TRBV12-4; D gene: NA; CDR3 protein: CASSLGGAGTRTEAFF
J gene: TRBJ2-7; V gene: TRBV6-5; D gene: TRBD1; CDR3 protein: CASSYQGTGERGQYF
J gene: TRBJ2-5; V gene: TRBV5-5; D gene: NA; CDR3 protein: CASSQDLHNQETQYF
J gene: TRBJ1-2; V gene: TRBV18; D gene: NA; CDR3 protein: CASSPRGDGYTF
J gene: TRBJ2-2; V gene: TRBV24-1; D gene: TRBD2; CDR3 protein: CATSDRTSTNTGELFF
J gene: TRBJ1-1; V gene: TRBV6-1; D gene: NA; CDR3 protein: CASSAVHGTEAFF
J gene: TRBJ1-2; V gene: TRBV12-3/TRBV12-4; D gene: NA; CDR3 protein: CASSLLGENYGYTF
J gene: TRBJ1-2; V gene: TRBV2; D gene: NA; CDR3 protein: CASSWPGSYTF
J gene: TRBJ1-5; V gene: TRBV12-3/TRBV12-4; D gene: NA; CDR3 protein: CASSLKLSNQPQHF
J gene: TRBJ1-2; V gene: TRBV12-5; D gene: TRBD1; CDR3 protein: CASGSTTGNYGYTF
J gene: TRBJ2-7; V gene: TRBV7-2; D gene: NA; CDR3 protein: CASSLGAGVNYEQYF
J gene: TRBJ2-2; V gene: TRBV6-2/TRBV6-3; D gene: NA; CDR3 protein: CASSYSQGRAGELFF
J gene: TRBJ1-5; V gene: TRBV19; D gene: NA; CDR3 protein: CASSMSGSYSNQPQHF
J gene: TRBJ1-1; V gene: TRBV12-3/TRBV12-4; D gene: NA; CDR3 protein: CASIKTGNTEAFF
J gene: TRBJ1-2; V gene: TRBV29-1; D gene: NA; CDR3 protein: CSVQGGAFYGYTF
J gene: TRBJ2-7; V gene: TRBV12-3/TRBV12-4; D gene: NA; CDR3 protein: CASSFGVVGEQYF
J gene: TRBJ2-7; V gene: TRBV11-2; D gene: TRBD1; CDR3 protein: CASLGTGAYEQYF
J gene: TRBJ1-5; V gene: TRBV19; D gene: NA; CDR3 protein: CATGLVLGNQPQHF
J gene: TRBJ2-5; V gene: TRBV20-1; D gene: NA; CDR3 protein: CSASPSWAQETQYF
J gene: TRBJ1-6; V gene: TRBV5-1; D gene: NA; CDR3 protein: CASSRDYSNSPLHF
J gene: TRBJ1-1; V gene: TRBV10-3; D gene: TRBD1; CDR3 protein: CAIRGQGDTEAFF
J gene: TRBJ1-1; V gene: TRBV6-1; D gene: NA; CDR3 protein: CASSEFSRTEAFF
J gene: TRBJ2-7; V gene: TRBV25-1; D gene: NA; CDR3 protein: CASSEDGPNEQYF
J gene: TRBJ2-7; V gene: TRBV6-1; D gene: TRBD1; CDR3 protein: CASTNPTTGTNEQYF
J gene: TRBJ1-1; V gene: TRBV3-1; D gene: NA; CDR3 protein: CASSQGEGMNTEAFF
J gene: TRBJ2-5; V gene: TRBV5-5; D gene: NA; CDR3 protein: CASSLTGLSQETQYF
J gene: TRBJ2-7; V gene: TRBV7-2; D gene: TRBD1; CDR3 protein: CASSRDGQGREQYF
J gene: TRBJ1-1; V gene: TRBV6-1; D gene: NA; CDR3 protein: CASFPPGIQNTDAFF
J gene: TRBJ1-1; V gene: TRBV10-3; D gene: NA; CDR3 protein: CATHGGEAEAFF
J gene: TRBJ1-5; V gene: TRBV6-1; D gene: NA; CDR3 protein: CASSDSGSQPQHF
J gene: TRBJ1-1; V gene: TRBV7-8; D gene: TRBD1; CDR3 protein: CASSSRQGLQTEAFF